This is a list of T cell receptor beta chains from one sample in a study of T cell responses to AZD1222 COVID-19 vaccine. Assay: immunoSEQ multiplex PCR; the TCRdb copy retains only in-frame clones and omits some. Here the sample spans around 53,000 clones, 75% to 90% being singletons. This specimen consisted of peripheral blood, obtained on day 0 of MenACWY control vaccination. The receptor set was obtained from an adult in good health. Both conserved end residues are part of each CDR3. A D gene is named only where the DNA matches it firmly. Clone size is given for some rows only: seen once, a few or many times, or a class if the clone is expanded.

clone_size d_call j_call v_call cdr3_aa cdr3_nt
NA NA TRBJ2-7 TRBV28 CASRRPGVYEQYF TGTGCCAGCAGGCGTCCGGGGGTCTACGAGCAGTACTTC
NA NA TRBJ1-4 TRBV29-1 CSVPGLLNEKLFF TGCAGCGTTCCCGGACTCCTTAATGAAAAACTGTTTTTT
NA NA TRBJ2-2 TRBV19 CASSTGANTGELFF TGTGCCAGTAGTACCGGCGCGAACACCGGGGAGCTGTTTTTT
once TRBD1 TRBJ1-5 TRBV19 CASSRTGTGNEQPQHF TGTGCCAGTAGTCGTACCGGGACAGGGAACGAACAGCCCCAGCATTTT
few NA TRBJ1-1 TRBV4-2 CASSQDSRGGSTEAFF TGTGCCAGCAGCCAAGATTCTCGGGGCGGGAGCACTGAAGCTTTCTTT
NA TRBD1 TRBJ2-7 TRBV18 CASSPRDRDGEQYF TGTGCCAGCTCACCACGAGACAGGGATGGGGAGCAGTACTTC
NA NA TRBJ1-2 TRBV5-6 CASHSKGQNYGYTF TGTGCCAGCCACTCTAAAGGACAGAACTATGGCTACACCTTC
NA TRBD1 TRBJ2-3 TRBV5-4 CASSLGTGASTDTQYF TGTGCCAGCAGCTTGGGGACAGGGGCTAGCACAGATACGCAGTATTTT
NA TRBD2 TRBJ2-7 TRBV5-3 CAGRGSGSSYEQYF TGTGCCGGTCGGGGTAGCGGGAGCTCCTACGAGCAGTACTTC
NA NA TRBJ2-7 TRBV28 CASTSGGKAYEQYF TGTGCCAGCACCTCAGGCGGGAAAGCCTACGAGCAGTACTTC
NA NA TRBJ2-7 TRBV19 CASSPRDPYEQYF TGTGCCAGTAGTCCCCGGGACCCCTACGAGCAGTACTTC
once NA TRBJ2-1 TRBV11-3 CASSAEPWGDEQFF TGTGCCAGCAGCGCCGAACCTTGGGGGGATGAGCAGTTCTTC
NA NA TRBJ2-7 TRBV7-2 CASSLSGSRSYEQYF TGTGCCAGCAGCTTATCGGGAAGTAGGTCCTACGAGCAGTACTTC
NA NA TRBJ1-2 TRBV6-1 CASSEATEGGYTF TGTGCCAGCAGTGAAGCAACGGAGGGGGGCTACACCTTC
NA TRBD1 TRBJ1-1 TRBV7-9 CASSSPGGTANTEAFF TGTGCCAGCAGCTCCCCTGGGGGGACAGCGAACACTGAAGCTTTCTTT
NA TRBD1 TRBJ2-3 TRBV5-1 CASSTRQGDTQYF TGCGCCAGCAGCACTAGACAGGGGGATACGCAGTATTTT
NA NA TRBJ1-1 TRBV6-1 CASSEVAISTGTEAFF TGTGCCAGCAGTGAAGTGGCAATCTCAACGGGCACTGAAGCTTTCTTT
NA NA TRBJ1-5 TRBV5-5 CASSFPRGDSNQPQHF TGTGCCAGCAGCTTCCCCCGCGGAGATAGCAATCAGCCCCAGCATTTT
NA NA TRBJ2-1 TRBV19 CASRATGSGHNEQFF TGTGCCAGTAGAGCCACAGGGTCCGGCCACAATGAGCAGTTCTTC
NA TRBD1 TRBJ1-2 TRBV7-9 CATYRGVYGYTF TGTGCCACATACAGGGGGGTCTATGGCTACACCTTC
few NA TRBJ1-2 TRBV9 CASSQAGAGSYGYTF TGTGCCAGCAGCCAGGCTGGAGCCGGGTCCTATGGCTACACCTTC
NA TRBD2 TRBJ2-1 TRBV7-8 CASSFTGRASGYNEQFF TGTGCCAGCAGCTTCACCGGGAGGGCTAGCGGTTACAATGAGCAGTTCTTC
NA NA TRBJ2-7 TRBV29-1 CSVRDGSYEQYF TGCAGCGTTAGGGACGGATCCTACGAGCAGTACTTC
NA TRBD1 TRBJ1-5 TRBV28 CASSSNQQGNQPQHF TGTGCCAGCAGCTCCAACCAACAGGGGAATCAGCCCCAGCATTTT
NA TRBD1 TRBJ2-1 TRBV6-6 CASSKRDRGDNEQFF TGTGCCAGCAGTAAACGGGACAGGGGAGACAATGAGCAGTTCTTC
NA TRBD2 TRBJ2-1 TRBV9 CASSVGGGGTSINEQFF TGTGCCAGCAGCGTAGGCGGTGGAGGGACTAGTATTAATGAGCAGTTCTTC
NA NA TRBJ2-1 TRBV6-4 CASSDSPDYNEQFF TGTGCCAGCAGTGACTCCCCGGACTACAATGAGCAGTTCTTC
NA NA TRBJ1-1 TRBV19 CASTNMGALNTEAFF TGTGCCAGTACCAATATGGGGGCGCTGAACACTGAAGCTTTCTTT
few NA TRBJ1-1 TRBV28 CASASPTGRGEAFF TGTGCCAGCGCTAGCCCGACGGGCCGAGGGGAAGCTTTCTTT
NA NA TRBJ2-2 TRBV12-3/TRBV12-4 CASSFGPTGELFF TGTGCCAGCAGTTTTGGTCCCACCGGGGAGCTGTTTTTT
once NA TRBJ1-2 TRBV5-6 CASSPSISGLYNYGYTF TGTGCCAGCAGCCCCAGTATTAGCGGCTTGTATAACTATGGCTACACCTTC
once NA TRBJ2-3 TRBV28 CASSVKGATDTQYF TGTGCCAGCAGCGTTAAGGGTGCCACAGATACGCAGTATTTT
NA TRBD1 TRBJ1-6 TRBV4-2 CASSQDGARQGFLNSPLHF TGTGCCAGCAGCCAAGACGGCGCAAGACAGGGCTTTTTAAATTCACCCCTCCACTTT
NA TRBD1 TRBJ1-5 TRBV19 CASLSGGGNQPQHF TGTGCCAGTCTATCAGGGGGGGGCAATCAGCCCCAGCATTTT
NA NA TRBJ1-2 TRBV20-1 CSARDLDGYTF TGCAGTGCTAGAGATCTGGATGGCTACACCTTC
NA TRBD1 TRBJ2-5 TRBV15 CATSRDLGRQGVETQYF TGTGCCACCAGCAGAGATCTTGGTAGACAGGGGGTAGAGACCCAGTACTTC
NA NA TRBJ2-1 TRBV10-3 CAISVGQPNEQFF TGTGCCATCAGTGTAGGACAGCCCAATGAGCAGTTCTTC
NA NA TRBJ2-7 TRBV27 CATPSLRGLLPSYEQYF TGTGCCACCCCCAGTTTACGCGGACTACTTCCCTCCTACGAGCAGTACTTC
NA TRBD1 TRBJ2-1 TRBV10-3 CAISDPPAGTGLNEQFF TGTGCCATCAGTGATCCCCCCGCCGGGACAGGGTTGAATGAGCAGTTCTTC